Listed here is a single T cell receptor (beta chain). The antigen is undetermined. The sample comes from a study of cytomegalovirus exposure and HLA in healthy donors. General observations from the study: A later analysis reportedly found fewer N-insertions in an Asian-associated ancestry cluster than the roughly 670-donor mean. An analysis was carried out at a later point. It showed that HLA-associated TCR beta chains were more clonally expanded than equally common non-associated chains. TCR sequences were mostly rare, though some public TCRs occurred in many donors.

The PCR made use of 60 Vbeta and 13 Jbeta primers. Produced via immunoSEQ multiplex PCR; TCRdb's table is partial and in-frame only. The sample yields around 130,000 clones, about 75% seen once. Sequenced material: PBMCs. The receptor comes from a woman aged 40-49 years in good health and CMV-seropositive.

CDR3 DNA sequence: TGTGCCAGCAGCGGGCCACAGGGGTCTAATGAAAAACTGTTTTTT. This translates into CASSGPQGSNEKLFF. The V call is TRBV5-4, the J call TRBJ1-4, with TRBD1 identical over 7 bases. This CDR3 is 15 amino acids long. The germline gives CDR1 SGHNT, CDR2 YYREEE (reference sequence). The ends lost 4 bases at V and 3 bases at J; junction bases unmatched: 6.